This T cell receptor (beta chain) was found in a study of graft-versus-host responses after intestinal transplantation. Study-level background: Grafts were multivisceral, liver-intestinal, or isolated intestinal.

For this clone: Antigen specificity is unknown.

CDR3 size: 12 residues. From germline, CDR1 is GTSNPN and CDR2 SVGIG (reference sequence). With 1 base removed from V and 1 base from J, the gap between germline ends came to 5 bases. Sequencing was performed with immunoSEQ multiplex PCR; in TCRdb, only in-frame clones are kept and a portion is missing. The table has under 100,000 clones, 85% to 95% seen once; the top ten hold roughly 0.4%. The sample in question was unstimulated CD8+ T cells sorted from spleen or lymph node cells, obtained before transplant. The clonotype originates from a human donor who was the organ donor for an intestinal transplant. This chain connects TRBV30 to TRBJ2-7; D ambiguous. The CDR3 loop reads CAWSGQSYEQYF. The CDR3 DNA sequence: TGTGCCTGGAGTGGTCAGTCCTACGAGCAGTACTTC.